Below are 13 T cell receptor beta chains sequenced from a single sample in a study of T-cell reconstitution after alpha-beta-depleted transplantation in children. A TCRbeta library incorporating unique molecular identifiers was prepared. TCRdb redid the calling of the PCR reads with MiXCR, one entry per CDR3 protein. This repertoire shows some 600,000 distinct CDR3 sequences, under 15% found once; its top ten account for around 2.2%. Sequenced here: PBMCs, mostly from graft donor cells, sampled 360 days after TCRalphabeta/CD19-depleted stem cell transplant. These receptor sequences come from a male patient younger than 18 who had a stem cell transplant for acute myeloid leukemia, so the T cells may come from the graft donor.

The rearrangement uses TRBV20-1 and TRBJ2-7; D gene uncertain. The germline CDR1 and CDR2 sequences are DFQATT and SNEGSKA (reference sequence). The ends were cut back, 5 bases at V and 7 bases at J, with 21 bases in the middle. The CDR3 extends over 14 amino acids. The CDR3 DNA sequence: TGCAGTGCTCAGAGGAGTATGGGTCTAAGGGAGCAGTACTTC. It codes for CSAQRSMGLREQYF.

V and J are TRBV25-1 and TRBJ2-6, with 7 bases matching TRBD1. Losses at the gene ends were 4 bases for V and 0 bases for J; bases not matched to a gene: 12. The CDR3 is made up of 19 amino acids. The germline V gene encodes CDR1 MGHDK and CDR2 SYGVNS. As DNA, the CDR3 is TGTGCCAGCAGTGGCCGACAGGGTCTGAGGTACTCTGGGGCCAACGTCCTGACTTTC. This translates into CASSGRQGLRYSGANVLTF.

The chain joins TRBV27 to TRBJ1-5, with a weak D call TRBD1 (5 bases). V shed 3 bases and J shed 9 bases, with 15 bases lying between them. Germline CDR1 is MNHEY and CDR2 is SMNVEV (reference sequence). CDR3 length: 14 residues. CDR3 loop: CASSFGGAPLPQHF. CDR3 nucleotide sequence: TGTGCCAGCAGTTTTGGAGGGGCACCCCTGCCCCAGCATTTT.

The chain joins TRBV28 to TRBJ1-2; D possibly corresponds to TRBD1 (5 bases). With 5 bases removed from V and 0 bases from J, the gap between germline ends came to 25 bases. The CDR3 is 19 amino acids. Germline-derived CDR1 and CDR2 are MDHEN and SYDVKM. CDR3 in amino acids: CASSPGFPKGSDSNYGYTF. CDR3 sequence (DNA): TGTGCCAGCAGTCCCGGATTCCCGAAGGGGTCGGATTCTAACTATGGCTACACCTTC.

This clonotype has more than one count but fewer than ten. An end of the junction differs from the germline gene, which may be a read error. The genes are TRBV6-2 or TRBV6-3 and TRBJ2-2, with a weak D call TRBD2 (5 bases). Germline lookup yields CDR1 MNHEY and CDR2 SVGEGT. The CDR3 contains 11 residues. CDR3 sequence reads: CASASPGELLF. In nucleotides, the CDR3 is TGTGCCAGCGCGTCTCCCGGGGAGCTGCTTTTT.

This clonotype came up a few times. The chain uses TRBV20-1 and TRBJ1-1, with D uncertain. Trimming took 7 bases from V and 1 from J, leaving 16 bases between them. Germline values: CDR1 DFQATT, CDR2 SNEGSKA (reference sequence). CDR3 size: 14 residues. CDR3 sequence: CSGEVARPNTEAFF. CDR3 bases: TGCAGTGGGGAAGTCGCAAGGCCGAACACTGAAGCTTTCTTT.

The chain recombines TRBV7-3 with TRBJ2-1, with 8 bases aligning to TRBD1. The CDR3 is 17 residues long. V lost 1 base to trimming and J lost 6 bases; unmatched junction nucleotides: 11. CDR1 is SGHTA, CDR2 FQGTGA, per germline. This CDR3 reads CASSLISGRGRPNEQFF. CDR3 nucleotides: TGTGCCAGCAGCTTAATATCCGGCAGGGGGCGGCCCAATGAGCAGTTCTTC.

J is TRBJ2-5 and V is TRBV20-1; 11 bases fit TRBD2. This CDR3 has 14 amino acids. V gave up 8 bases and J gave up 5 bases; unmatched junction bases: 10. Germline CDR1 and CDR2: DFQATT and SNEGSKA (reference sequence). CDR3 in amino acids: CSLQPSGRTETQYF. CDR3 in DNA: TGCAGTTTACAGCCTAGCGGGAGGACTGAGACCCAGTACTTC.

At least ten counts were recorded for this clonotype. The genes are TRBV29-1 and TRBJ1-1; 7 nucleotides match TRBD1. CDR1 SQVTM and CDR2 ANQGSEA come from the germline V gene. Losses at the gene ends were 6 bases for V and 4 bases for J; bases not matched to a gene: 5. The CDR3 totals 12 residues. The CDR3: CSVGGEGTEAFF. The CDR3, as DNA: TGCAGCGTAGGGGGCGAAGGCACTGAAGCTTTCTTT.

This clonotype was found a few times. The CDR3 reads CASSAPGGYTF. In DNA form, the CDR3 reads TGTGCCAGCAGTGCCCCGGGAGGCTACACCTTC. V is TRBV12-3 or TRBV12-4 and J is TRBJ1-2; D not resolved. Trimming left V 5 bases short and J 8 bases short, with 9 bases between. This CDR3 region has 11 residues.

This clonotype showed up many times. The rearrangement uses TRBV9 and TRBJ2-7; TRBD2 matches at 7 bases. The CDR3 consists of 13 residues. Trimming at V came to 3 bases and at J to 3 bases, leaving 3 bases not matched to a gene. Germline V gene data show CDR1 as SGDLS and CDR2 as YYNGEE. The CDR3 bases are TGTGCCAGCAGCGCCCGGGACTACTACGAGCAGTACTTC. This gives the protein CASSARDYYEQYF.

Ten or more counts support this clonotype. Germline is not matched at one junction end, which may reflect a read error. This chain connects TRBV3-1 to TRBJ2-1; the D gene is possibly TRBD2 (6 bases). Per the germline V gene, CDR1 is LGHDT and CDR2 is YNNKEL (reference sequence). The CDR3 covers 14 residues. The CDR3: CASSGTGGWNEQFF. CDR3 bases: TGTGCCAGCAGCGGGACTGGGGGGTGGAATGAGCAGTTTTTC.

The genes are TRBV7-2 and TRBJ2-4; the D call may be TRBD1 or TRBD2 (6 bases each). V was cut by 7 bases and J by 9 bases, with 19 bases left in between. Germline V gene sequence: CDR1 SGHTA, CDR2 FQGNSA. This CDR3 spans 14 amino acids. Written as DNA, the CDR3 is TGTGCCAGCAATCCTCTGGGGGGCAACGGCATTCAGTACTTC. Encoded protein: CASNPLGGNGIQYF. Using reference TRBV7-2 and TRBJ2-4 for the parts outside the CDR3, the full variable domain is GAGVSQSPSNKVTEKGKDVELRCDPISGHTALYWYRQSLGQGLEFLIYFQGNSAPDKSGLPSDRFSAERTGGSVSTLTIQRTQQEDSAVYLCASNPLGGNGIQYFGAGTRLSVL.